The TCR beta chain under discussion was sequenced for a study of graft-versus-host responses after intestinal transplantation. Study-wide context: Recipients had multivisceral, liver-intestinal, or isolated intestinal transplants. Each recipient received anti-thymocyte globulin induction, then tacrolimus and steroids for two to three years.

Regarding the study as a whole: The highest levels of circulating GvH clones went along with early declines in HvG clones after transplant. High graft-versus-host to host-versus-graft clonal ratios were found in allografts of patients who had graft-donor T cell macrochimerism.

The V gene end was trimmed by 6 bases and the J gene end by 2 bases; junction bases not matched to a gene: 6. The germline V gene encodes CDR1 MNHNY and CDR2 SVGAGI (reference sequence). This CDR3 is 16 amino acids long. Points on this clone: Antigen specificity is unknown.

TCRdb keeps only in-frame clones here, not all; method: immunoSEQ multiplex PCR. The data contain about 86,000 clones, roughly four fifths of them singletons. The V and J genes are TRBV6-6 and TRBJ2-5, with TRBD2 matching over 13 bases. The TCR sequence derives from a human donor who received an intestinal transplant. The sequenced sample was unstimulated CD8+ T cells sorted from spleen or lymph node cells, obtained before intestinal transplant. The CDR3 nucleotides read TGTGCCAGCAGCCCCGGGACTAGCGGGAAACAAGAGACCCAGTACTTC. Protein: CASSPGTSGKQETQYF.